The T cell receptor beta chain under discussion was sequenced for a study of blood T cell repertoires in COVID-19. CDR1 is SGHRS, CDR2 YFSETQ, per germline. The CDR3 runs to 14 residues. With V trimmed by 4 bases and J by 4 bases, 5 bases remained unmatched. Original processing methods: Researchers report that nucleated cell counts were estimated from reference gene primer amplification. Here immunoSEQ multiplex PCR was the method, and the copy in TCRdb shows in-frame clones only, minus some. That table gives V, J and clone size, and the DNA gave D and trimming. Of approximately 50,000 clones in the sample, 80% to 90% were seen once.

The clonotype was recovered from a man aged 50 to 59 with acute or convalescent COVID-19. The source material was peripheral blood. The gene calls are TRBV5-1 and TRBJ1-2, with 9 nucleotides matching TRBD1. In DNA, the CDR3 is TGCGCCAGCAGCCCGGGACAGGGAGGCTATGGCTACACCTTC. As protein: CASSPGQGGYGYTF.